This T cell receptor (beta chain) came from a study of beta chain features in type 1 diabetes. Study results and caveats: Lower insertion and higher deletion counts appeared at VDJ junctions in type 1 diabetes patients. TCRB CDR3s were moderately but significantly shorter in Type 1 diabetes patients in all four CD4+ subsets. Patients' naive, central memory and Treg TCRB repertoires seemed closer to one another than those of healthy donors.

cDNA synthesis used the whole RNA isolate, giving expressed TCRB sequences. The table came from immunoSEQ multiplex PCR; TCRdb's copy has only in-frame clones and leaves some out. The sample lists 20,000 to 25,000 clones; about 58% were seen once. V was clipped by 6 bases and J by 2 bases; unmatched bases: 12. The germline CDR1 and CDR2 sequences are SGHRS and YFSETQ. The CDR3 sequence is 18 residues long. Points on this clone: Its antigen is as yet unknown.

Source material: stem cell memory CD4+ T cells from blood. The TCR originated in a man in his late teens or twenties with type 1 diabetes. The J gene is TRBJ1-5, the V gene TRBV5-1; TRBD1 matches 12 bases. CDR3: CASTFTGTGGAGNQPQHF. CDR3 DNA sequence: TGCGCCAGCACCTTTACCGGGACAGGGGGCGCAGGCAATCAGCCCCAGCATTTT.